The present T cell receptor beta chain was sequenced within a study of T cells in lung cancer brain metastases. Across the study: Most patients, eighteen of the 20, got no therapy between primary and metastasis resection.

Study-wide points: FFPE DNA fragmentation may have prevented retrieving the complete T cell repertoire. Most clones were lesion-specific, with limited overlap between paired lesions (Morisita 0.23).

CDR3 size: 15 residues. The germline V and J ends were trimmed by 0 bases and 2 bases, with 8 bases remaining between them. Looked up from germline, CDR1 is MNHEY and CDR2 is SVGAGI. Generated by immunoSEQ multiplex PCR, the TCRdb table keeps only in-frame clones and is missing some. The table has about 7,000 clones, 86% seen once. Of note for this clone: Its antigen is not known.

This rearrangement joins TRBV6-5 to TRBJ1-5; the D gene is possibly TRBD1 (5 bases). The clonotype comes from a man aged 50-59 years with non-small cell lung cancer. Sample: tumor tissue from the primary lung tumor. The CDR3 DNA reads as TGTGCCAGCAGTTACTCTGGGGGTGGCAATCAGCCCCAGCATTTT. Translation: CASSYSGGGNQPQHF.